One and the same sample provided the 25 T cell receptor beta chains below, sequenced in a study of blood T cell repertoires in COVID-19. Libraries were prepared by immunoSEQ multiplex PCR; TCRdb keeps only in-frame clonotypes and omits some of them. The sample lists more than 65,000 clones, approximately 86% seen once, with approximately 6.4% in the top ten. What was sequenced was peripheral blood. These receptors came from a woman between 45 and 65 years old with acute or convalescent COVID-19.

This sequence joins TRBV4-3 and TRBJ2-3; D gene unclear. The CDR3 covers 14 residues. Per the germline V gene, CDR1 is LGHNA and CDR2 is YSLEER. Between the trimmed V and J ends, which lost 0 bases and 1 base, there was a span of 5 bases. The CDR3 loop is CASSQDERTDTQYF. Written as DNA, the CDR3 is TGCGCCAGCAGCCAAGATGAGCGCACAGATACGCAGTATTTT.

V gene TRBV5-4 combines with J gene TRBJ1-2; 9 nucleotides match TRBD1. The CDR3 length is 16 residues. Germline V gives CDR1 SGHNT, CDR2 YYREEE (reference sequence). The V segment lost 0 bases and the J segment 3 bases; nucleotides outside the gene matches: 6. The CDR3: CASSLAGTGTDYGYTF. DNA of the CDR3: TGTGCCAGCAGCTTGGCCGGGACAGGGACGGACTATGGCTACACCTTC. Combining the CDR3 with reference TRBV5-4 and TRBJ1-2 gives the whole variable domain ETGVTQSPTHLIKTRGQQVTLRCSSQSGHNTVSWYQQALGQGPQFIFQYYREEENGRGNFPPRFSGLQFPNYSSELNVNALELDDSALYLCASSLAGTGTDYGYTFGSGTRLTVV.

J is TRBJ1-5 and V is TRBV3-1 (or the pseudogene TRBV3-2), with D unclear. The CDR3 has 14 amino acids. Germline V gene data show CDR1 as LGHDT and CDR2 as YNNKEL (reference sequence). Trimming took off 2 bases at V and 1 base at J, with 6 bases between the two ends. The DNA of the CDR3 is TGTGCCAGCAGCCAACGCGCAAGCAATCAGCCCCAGCATTTT. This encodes CASSQRASNQPQHF.

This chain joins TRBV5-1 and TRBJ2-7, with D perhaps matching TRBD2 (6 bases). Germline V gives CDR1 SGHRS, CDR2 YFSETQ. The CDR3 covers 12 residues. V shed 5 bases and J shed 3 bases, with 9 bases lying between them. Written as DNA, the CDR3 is TGCGCCAGCAGGGCTAGCGACTACGAGCAGTACTTC. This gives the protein CASRASDYEQYF.

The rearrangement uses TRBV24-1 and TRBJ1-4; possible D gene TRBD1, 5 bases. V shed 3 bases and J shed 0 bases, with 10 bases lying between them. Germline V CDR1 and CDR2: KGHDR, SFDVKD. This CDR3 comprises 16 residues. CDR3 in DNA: TGTGCCACCAGTGATGGGACTCCGGCAACTAATGAAAAACTGTTTTTT. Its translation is CATSDGTPATNEKLFF.

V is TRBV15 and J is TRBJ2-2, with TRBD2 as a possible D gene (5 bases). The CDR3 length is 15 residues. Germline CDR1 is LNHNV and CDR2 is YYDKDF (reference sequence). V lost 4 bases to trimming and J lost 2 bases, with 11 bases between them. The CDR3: CATSIDYLNTGELFF. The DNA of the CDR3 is TGTGCCACCAGCATCGACTACCTCAACACCGGGGAGCTGTTTTTT.

CDR3: CASSSPLVNEQFF. CDR3 sequence (DNA): TGTGCCAGCAGCTCCCCACTCGTGAATGAGCAGTTCTTC. V is TRBV7-3 and J is TRBJ2-1, with D unclear. This CDR3 region has 13 residues. Germline V gives CDR1 SGHTA, CDR2 FQGTGA. Trimming stripped 4 bases from V and 7 bases from J, with 11 bases between.

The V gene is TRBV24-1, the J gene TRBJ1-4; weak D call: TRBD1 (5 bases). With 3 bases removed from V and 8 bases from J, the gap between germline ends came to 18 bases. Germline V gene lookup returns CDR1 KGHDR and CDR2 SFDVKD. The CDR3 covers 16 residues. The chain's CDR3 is CATSDVGGDLGEKLFF. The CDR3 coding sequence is TGTGCCACCAGTGATGTGGGCGGGGACTTAGGGGAAAAACTGTTTTTT.

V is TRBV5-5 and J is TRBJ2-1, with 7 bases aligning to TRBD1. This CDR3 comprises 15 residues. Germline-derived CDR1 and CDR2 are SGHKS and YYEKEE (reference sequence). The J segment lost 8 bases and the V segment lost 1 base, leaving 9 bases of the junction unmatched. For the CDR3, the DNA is TGTGCCAGCAGCTTGACAGGGGACGGGATCGATGAGCAGTTCTTC. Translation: CASSLTGDGIDEQFF.

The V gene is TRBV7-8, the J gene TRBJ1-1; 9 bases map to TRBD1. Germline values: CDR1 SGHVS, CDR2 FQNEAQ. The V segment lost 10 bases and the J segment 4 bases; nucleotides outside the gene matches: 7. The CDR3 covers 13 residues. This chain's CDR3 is CATLRDRATEAFF. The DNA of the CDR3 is TGTGCCACCCTCCGGGACAGGGCCACTGAAGCTTTCTTT.

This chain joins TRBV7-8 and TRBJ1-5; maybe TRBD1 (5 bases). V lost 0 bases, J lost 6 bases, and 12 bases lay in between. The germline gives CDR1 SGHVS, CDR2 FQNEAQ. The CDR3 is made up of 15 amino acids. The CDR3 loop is CASSLARQGSQPQHF. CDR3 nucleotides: TGTGCCAGCAGCTTAGCGCGGCAGGGCTCTCAGCCCCAGCATTTT.

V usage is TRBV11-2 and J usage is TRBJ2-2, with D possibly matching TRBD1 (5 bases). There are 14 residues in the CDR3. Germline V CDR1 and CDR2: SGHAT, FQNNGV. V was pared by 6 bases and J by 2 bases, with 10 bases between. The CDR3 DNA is TGTGCCAGCAGGCCCGACAGAAACACCGGGGAGCTGTTTTTT. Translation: CASRPDRNTGELFF.

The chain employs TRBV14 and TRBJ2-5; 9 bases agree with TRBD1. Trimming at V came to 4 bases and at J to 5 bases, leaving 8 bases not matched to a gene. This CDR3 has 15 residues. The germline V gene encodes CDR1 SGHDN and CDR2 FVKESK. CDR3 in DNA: TGTGCCAGCAGCCGCTGGACAGGGGTAGGGGAGACCCAGTACTTC. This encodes CASSRWTGVGETQYF.

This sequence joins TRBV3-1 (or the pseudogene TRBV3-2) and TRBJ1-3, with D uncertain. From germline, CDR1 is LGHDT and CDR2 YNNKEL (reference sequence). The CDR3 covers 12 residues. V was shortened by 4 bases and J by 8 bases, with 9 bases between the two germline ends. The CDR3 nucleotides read TGTGCCAGCAGCCCTTATACTGACACCATATATTTT. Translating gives CASSPYTDTIYF.

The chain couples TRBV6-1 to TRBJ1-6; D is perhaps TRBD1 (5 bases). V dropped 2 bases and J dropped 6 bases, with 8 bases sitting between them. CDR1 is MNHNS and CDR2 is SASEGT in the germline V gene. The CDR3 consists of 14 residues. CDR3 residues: CASSEYGGNSPLHF. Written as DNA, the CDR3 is TGTGCCAGCAGTGAATACGGGGGTAATTCACCCCTCCACTTT.

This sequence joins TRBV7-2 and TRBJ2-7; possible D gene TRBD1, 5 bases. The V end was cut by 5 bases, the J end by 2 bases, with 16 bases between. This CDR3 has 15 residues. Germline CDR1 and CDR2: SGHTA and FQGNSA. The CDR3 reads CASSHRGRQAYEQYF. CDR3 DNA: TGTGCCAGCAGCCATAGGGGCAGGCAGGCCTACGAGCAGTACTTC.

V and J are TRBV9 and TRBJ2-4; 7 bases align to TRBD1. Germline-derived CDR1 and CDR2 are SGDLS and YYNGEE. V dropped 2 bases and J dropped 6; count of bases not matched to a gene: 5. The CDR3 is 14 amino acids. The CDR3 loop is CASSVTGAANIQYF. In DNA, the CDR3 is TGTGCCAGCAGCGTTACAGGGGCGGCAAACATTCAGTACTTC.

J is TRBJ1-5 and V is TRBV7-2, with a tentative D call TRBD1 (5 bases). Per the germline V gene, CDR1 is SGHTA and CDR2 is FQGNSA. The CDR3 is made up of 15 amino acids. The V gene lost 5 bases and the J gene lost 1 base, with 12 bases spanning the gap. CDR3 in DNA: TGTGCCAGCAGCCAGGGAACCTTGAGCAATCAGCCCCAGCATTTT. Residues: CASSQGTLSNQPQHF.

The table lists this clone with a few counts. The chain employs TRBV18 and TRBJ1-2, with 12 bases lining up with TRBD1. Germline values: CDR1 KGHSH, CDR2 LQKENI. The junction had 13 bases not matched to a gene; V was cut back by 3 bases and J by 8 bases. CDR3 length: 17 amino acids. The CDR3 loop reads CASSPMGTGGKSRGYTF. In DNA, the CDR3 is TGTGCCAGCTCACCGATGGGGACAGGGGGCAAGTCGCGGGGCTACACCTTC.

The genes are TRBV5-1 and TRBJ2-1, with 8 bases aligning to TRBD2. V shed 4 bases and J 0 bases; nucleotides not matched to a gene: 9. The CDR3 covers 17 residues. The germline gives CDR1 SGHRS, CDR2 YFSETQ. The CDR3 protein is CASSRILLADSYNEQFF. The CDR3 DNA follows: TGCGCCAGCAGCAGAATTTTACTAGCGGACTCCTACAATGAGCAGTTCTTC.

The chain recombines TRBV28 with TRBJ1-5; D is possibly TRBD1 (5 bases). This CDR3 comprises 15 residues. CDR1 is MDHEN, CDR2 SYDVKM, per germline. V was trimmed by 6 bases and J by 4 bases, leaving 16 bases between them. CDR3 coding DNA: TGTGCCAGCAGCTCGACAGAAACCTATAATCAGCCCCAGCATTTT. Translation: CASSSTETYNQPQHF.

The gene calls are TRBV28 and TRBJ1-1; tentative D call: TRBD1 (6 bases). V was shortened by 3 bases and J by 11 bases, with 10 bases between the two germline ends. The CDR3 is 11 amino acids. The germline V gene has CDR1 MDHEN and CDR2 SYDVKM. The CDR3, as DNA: TGTGCCAGCAGTTTTAGGGGGAAGGCTTTCTTT. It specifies CASSFRGKAFF.

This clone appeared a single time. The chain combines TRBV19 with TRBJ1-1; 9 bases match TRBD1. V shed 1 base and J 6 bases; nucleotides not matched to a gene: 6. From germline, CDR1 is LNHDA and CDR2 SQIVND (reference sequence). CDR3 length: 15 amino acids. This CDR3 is CASSIAGTGRPEAFF. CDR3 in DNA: TGTGCCAGTAGTATAGCCGGGACAGGGAGGCCTGAAGCTTTCTTT.

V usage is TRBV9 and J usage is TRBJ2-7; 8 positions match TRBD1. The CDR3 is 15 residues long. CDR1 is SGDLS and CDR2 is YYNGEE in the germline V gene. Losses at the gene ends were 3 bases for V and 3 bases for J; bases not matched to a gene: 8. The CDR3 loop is CASSAGQGGFYEQYF. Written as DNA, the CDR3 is TGTGCCAGCAGCGCAGGACAGGGTGGATTCTACGAGCAGTACTTC.

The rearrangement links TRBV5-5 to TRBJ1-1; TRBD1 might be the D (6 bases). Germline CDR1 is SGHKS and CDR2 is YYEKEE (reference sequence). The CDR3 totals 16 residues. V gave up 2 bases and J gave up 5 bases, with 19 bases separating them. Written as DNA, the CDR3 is TGTGCCAGCAGCTTCCGGCAGGGGTTTTTTGAAACTGAAGCTTTCTTT. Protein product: CASSFRQGFFETEAFF.